This T cell receptor (beta chain) is from a study of blood T cell repertoires in COVID-19. This CDR3 is 19 amino acids long. V lost 0 bases, J lost 0 bases, and 8 bases stayed unmatched. The germline V gene has CDR1 SGHTS and CDR2 YDEGEE. The data were produced by immunoSEQ multiplex PCR, yet TCRdb's version contains in-frame clones alone and is incomplete. The data show over 250,000 clones, with 80% to 90% seen just once and roughly 8.3% held by the top ten. This study enrolled people aged roughly 18 to 89 from 20 to 25 US geographic areas. Participants had their cohort set by participant-reported clinical history.

The sample taken for sequencing was PBMCs or T cells enriched from blood (not recorded which). The clonotype was recovered from a man between 35 and 55 years old who had recovered from COVID-19. The rearrangement links TRBV5-8 to TRBJ2-1; 11 bases match TRBD2. The CDR3 nucleotides are TGTGCCAGCAGCTTGGCCGGGACTAGCGGTATAAGCTCCTACAATGAGCAGTTCTTC. Protein product: CASSLAGTSGISSYNEQFF.